These 22 T cell receptor beta chains share one sample of origin, sequenced in a study of a mutant IDH1 vaccine in newly diagnosed glioma. What these receptors recognize is not known. Time point here: week 11, during vaccination. A 20-mer mutant IDH1 peptide at 300 ug was injected subcutaneously with topical imiquimod. TCRdb keeps only in-frame clones here, not all; method: immunoSEQ multiplex PCR. The sample has 100,000 to 120,000 clones, roughly 90% seen once. The sequencing used PBMCs, collected from a glioma patient whose treatment included an IDH1 peptide vaccine. Source of these receptors: a woman aged 45-60 years with glioma.

The chain is built from TRBV13 and TRBJ2-5, with a tentative D call TRBD2 (5 bases). Trimming stripped 6 bases from V and 5 bases from J, with 10 bases between. This CDR3 comprises 12 residues. Germline V gene sequence: CDR1 PRHDT, CDR2 FYEKMQ (reference sequence). DNA of the CDR3: TGTGCCAGCAGGATGGGCGGGGAGACCCAGTACTTC. This encodes CASRMGGETQYF.

Here the CDR3 DNA reads TGTGCCAGCAGCTTAGACTCGGGGTTGTACGAGCAGTACTTC. It is translated as CASSLDSGLYEQYF. This chain joins TRBV7-8 and TRBJ2-7, with D perhaps TRBD2 (5 bases). This CDR3 contains 14 residues. With 1 base removed from V and 4 bases from J, the gap between germline ends came to 11 bases. Germline CDR1 SGHVS, CDR2 FQNEAQ. Together with reference TRBV7-8 and TRBJ2-7, the CDR3 gives the full variable domain: GAGVSQSPRYKVAKRGQDVALRCDPISGHVSLFWYQQALGQGPEFLTYFQNEAQLDKSGLPSDRFFAERPEGSVSTLKIQRTQQEDSAVYLCASSLDSGLYEQYFGPGTRLTVT.

Written as DNA, the CDR3 is TGCGCCAGCAGCATCTACGGGGGAATAAACATTCAGTACTTC. It codes for CASSIYGGINIQYF. V and J are TRBV5-1 and TRBJ2-4, with D possibly matching TRBD2 (6 bases). The length of the CDR3 is 14 residues. CDR1 is SGHRS, CDR2 YFSETQ, per germline. V was cut by 4 bases and J by 6 bases, with 14 bases left in between.

The chain couples TRBV7-9 to TRBJ2-5; no definite D call. V was pared by 2 bases and J by 2 bases, with 3 bases between. The CDR3 has 12 amino acids. CDR1 is SEHNR and CDR2 is FQNEAQ in the germline V gene (reference sequence). In DNA form, the CDR3 reads TGTGCCAGCAGCTTATTACAAGAGACCCAGTACTTC. Protein: CASSLLQETQYF.

The V gene is TRBV19, the J gene TRBJ1-6, with 8 bases fitting TRBD1. Germline V gene data show CDR1 as LNHDA and CDR2 as SQIVND (reference sequence). V lost 5 bases to trimming and J lost 2 bases; unmatched junction nucleotides: 5. The CDR3 has 16 amino acids. This CDR3 is CASSVTGGTYNSPLHF. The CDR3 DNA sequence: TGTGCCAGTAGTGTAACAGGGGGAACCTATAATTCACCCCTCCACTTT.

The CDR3 bases are TGCAGCGCCCAGGGGTTAGCGGGAGGGCCGGGGAATGAGCAGTTCTTC. Translating it yields CSAQGLAGGPGNEQFF. The chain carries TRBV29-1 and TRBJ2-1; 11 bases line up with TRBD2. Germline V lookup: CDR1 SQVTM, CDR2 ANQGSEA. Trimming took 7 bases from V and 7 from J; bases not matched to a gene: 15. This CDR3 contains 16 residues.

V usage is TRBV5-6 and J usage is TRBJ1-2; unclear D gene. V was cut by 0 bases and J by 4 bases, with 10 bases left in between. The CDR3 spans 14 residues. Germline V gene lookup returns CDR1 SGHDT and CDR2 YYEEEE. CDR3 loop: CASSLGTGSYGYTF. In nucleotides, the CDR3 is TGTGCCAGCAGCTTGGGGACGGGGTCCTATGGCTACACCTTC.

The CDR3 reads CASSLDRRELAKNIQYF. CDR3 in DNA: TGTGCCAGCAGCTTAGATCGCAGGGAACTAGCCAAAAACATTCAGTACTTC. The chain carries TRBV11-3 and TRBJ2-4; TRBD1 is a possible D gene (5 bases). Germline-derived CDR1 and CDR2 are SGHNT and YENEEA. V was clipped by 0 bases and J by 0 bases, with 12 bases between them. The CDR3 is 17 residues long.

The V call is TRBV29-1, the J call TRBJ2-7; possible D gene TRBD1, 6 bases. Germline CDR1 is SQVTM and CDR2 is ANQGSEA. The CDR3 sequence is 12 residues long. V lost 4 bases, J lost 2 bases, and 9 bases lay in between. CDR3 residues: CSVGQVAYEQYF. The DNA for the CDR3 is TGCAGCGTTGGACAGGTTGCCTACGAGCAGTACTTC.

The chain uses TRBV10-3 and TRBJ2-7, with no clear D. CDR3 length: 13 amino acids. Germline CDR1 is ENHRY and CDR2 is SYGVKD. V lost 0 bases, J lost 6 bases, and 9 bases lay in between. CDR3 in amino acids: CAISESSVLEQYF. As DNA, the CDR3 is TGTGCCATCAGTGAGTCTTCGGTTCTCGAGCAGTACTTC.

This chain connects TRBV11-2 to TRBJ1-1; the D gene is possibly TRBD1 (5 bases). The germline V gene has CDR1 SGHAT and CDR2 FQNNGV. Trimming took 4 bases from V and 1 from J, leaving 7 bases between them. This CDR3 is built from 13 residues. CDR3: CASSSQENTEAFF. CDR3 DNA sequence: TGTGCCAGCAGCTCACAGGAGAACACTGAAGCTTTCTTT.

The V call is TRBV7-3, the J call TRBJ2-1; the D is unclear. Germline V gives CDR1 SGHTA, CDR2 FQGTGA. The CDR3 contains 14 residues. V dropped 1 base and J dropped 1 base, with 5 bases sitting between them. CDR3 residues: CASSLRGSYNEQFF. In DNA, the CDR3 is TGTGCCAGCAGCTTAAGAGGTTCCTACAATGAGCAGTTCTTC.

This clone was found a few times. The rearrangement links TRBV5-1 to TRBJ1-1; maybe TRBD1 (5 bases). The CDR3 has 14 residues. Germline assignment: CDR1 SGHRS and CDR2 YFSETQ. V lost 5 bases, J lost 1 base, and 12 bases lay in between. Here the CDR3 reads CASSFGTGNTEAFF. The DNA for the CDR3 is TGCGCCAGCAGTTTCGGGACTGGGAACACTGAAGCTTTCTTT.

This clone has just one count. The rearrangement links TRBV7-2 to TRBJ2-5; 7 bases map to TRBD1. V was pared by 5 bases and J by 5 bases, with 8 bases of the junction left unmatched. Germline V CDR1 and CDR2: SGHTA, FQGNSA. This CDR3 comprises 14 residues. CDR3 sequence (DNA): TGTGCCAGCAGCCCGGACAGGTTGAGGGAGACCCAGTACTTC. The encoded protein is CASSPDRLRETQYF.

The chain combines TRBV15 with TRBJ2-3, with D unresolved. Trimming pared 1 base from V and 1 base from J, leaving 12 bases between. The germline gives CDR1 LNHNV, CDR2 YYDKDF (reference sequence). CDR3 length: 16 amino acids. As DNA, the CDR3 is TGTGCCACCAGCAGAGGTAGCCAAACTCGCACAGATACGCAGTATTTT. This codes for CATSRGSQTRTDTQYF.

This chain uses TRBV15 with TRBJ2-1; no definite D call. This CDR3 comprises 11 residues. Germline assignment: CDR1 LNHNV and CDR2 YYDKDF (reference sequence). Trimming left V 4 bases short and J 4 bases short, with 2 bases between. CDR3 sequence (DNA): TGTGCCACCAGCACATACAATGAGCAGTTCTTC. Amino acid sequence: CATSTYNEQFF.

The rearrangement joins TRBV30 to TRBJ2-3; TRBD2 aligns across 10 bases. Germline assignment: CDR1 GTSNPN and CDR2 SVGIG (reference sequence). This CDR3 comprises 15 residues. V was pared by 5 bases and J by 5 bases, with 10 bases of the junction left unmatched. In nucleotides, the CDR3 is TGTGCCTGGGTGACTAGCGGGTGGGTTAAAGATACGCAGTATTTT. It specifies CAWVTSGWVKDTQYF.

The chain joins TRBV18 to TRBJ2-1, with D perhaps TRBD2 (7 bases). Germline V gene data show CDR1 as KGHSH and CDR2 as LQKENI. There are 14 residues in the CDR3. Deletions cut 3 bases from V and 6 bases from J, with 12 bases between. The CDR3 nucleotides are TGTGCCAGCTCACCTGGGGGGGCGATCAATGAGCAGTTCTTC. It yields the protein CASSPGGAINEQFF. The whole variable domain, remainder taken from reference TRBV18 and TRBJ2-1, is NAGVMQNPRHLVRRRGQEARLRCSPMKGHSHVYWYRQLPEEGLKFMVYLQKENIIDESGMPKERFSAEFPKEGPSILRIQQVVRGDSAAYFCASSPGGAINEQFFGPGTRLTVL.

The chain uses TRBV20-1 and TRBJ2-7; D is undetermined. Trimming removed 2 bases at V and 5 bases at J, with 7 bases between. The CDR3 has 11 amino acids. The germline CDR1 and CDR2 sequences are DFQATT and SNEGSKA (reference sequence). CDR3 DNA sequence: TGCAGTGCTAGATCTGCTCACGAGCAGTACTTC. As protein: CSARSAHEQYF.

The CDR3 loop reads CASSLVGSSGGTDTQYF. The CDR3 DNA reads as TGTGCCAGCAGCTTAGTTGGGAGTAGCGGGGGCACAGATACGCAGTATTTT. V usage is TRBV11-2 and J usage is TRBJ2-3; 8 nucleotides agree with TRBD2. Looked up from germline, CDR1 is SGHAT and CDR2 is FQNNGV. The CDR3 sequence is 17 residues long. The junction had 7 bases not matched to a gene; V was cut back by 1 base and J by 1 base.

V gene TRBV5-6 combines with J gene TRBJ2-3, with TRBD1 identical over 10 bases. V was pared by 4 bases and J by 5 bases, with 10 bases of the junction left unmatched. Germline CDR1 is SGHDT and CDR2 is YYEEEE. This CDR3 is 16 amino acids long. CDR3: CASSPSGQGQGDTQYF. The CDR3 coding sequence is TGTGCCAGCAGCCCTTCGGGACAGGGGCAGGGAGATACGCAGTATTTT.

The chain employs TRBV5-4 and TRBJ2-3; 8 positions match TRBD1. In germline, CDR1 is SGHNT, CDR2 YYREEE (reference sequence). After removal of 4 bases from V and 0 bases from J, the junction contained 13 bases not matched to a gene. The CDR3 contains 18 residues. CDR3 sequence reads: CASSPDRVPFFSTDTQYF. Here the CDR3 DNA reads TGTGCCAGCAGCCCGGACAGGGTGCCTTTCTTTAGCACAGATACGCAGTATTTT.